Given below is one T cell receptor beta chain in context. Germline V gene sequence: CDR1 SNHLY, CDR2 FYNNEI. The CDR3 has 14 residues. Losses at the gene ends were 8 bases for V and 3 bases for J; bases not matched to a gene: 6. The protocol was immunoSEQ multiplex PCR, while the TCRdb copy is restricted to in-frame clones and leaves out a portion. The profile shows about 160,000 clones, roughly 80% of them singletons. The sample comes from a study of blood T cell repertoires in COVID-19. Overall study: Specimens from acute and convalescent COVID-19 originated in the United States, Italy and Spain.

The cohort comprised adults aged about 18 to 90 years residing in approximately 25 US areas. Self-reported history from a screening survey and questionnaire set each donor's cohort. This chain links TRBV2 with TRBJ2-2; TRBD1 matches at 7 bases. What was sequenced was PBMCs or T cells enriched from blood (not recorded which). This sequence originates from a woman between 55 and 75 years old who had recovered from COVID-19. The CDR3 DNA reads TGTGCCAGCGGAAGACAGGGACACACCGGGGAGCTGTTTTTT. Translated: CASGRQGHTGELFF.